A selection of T cell receptor beta chains follows, all from one sample in a study of shared clonotypes between healthy human individuals. The repertoire was sequenced with immunoSEQ multiplex PCR; TCRdb's copy has only in-frame clones and lacks some. The sample consists of about 1.5 million clones, roughly 98% of them appearing once. The material sequenced was naive CD4+ T cells sorted from blood. The receptors derive from a man aged 30-40 years in good health. The CDR3 runs from the conserved cysteine through the conserved F or W. Each record gives: D gene, clone size, CDR3 length, J gene, V gene, CDR3 protein, CDR3 DNA. The D gene is left open where the match is weak. Not all rows give a size; the values are once, few, many and, for expanded clones, a class.

NA	NA	13	TRBJ2-3	TRBV7-9	CASSPIGTDTQYF	TGTGCCAGCAGCCCTATCGGGACAGATACGCAGTATTTT
TRBD1	NA	17	TRBJ2-7	TRBV28	CASSLRGPDTGDNEQYF	TGTGCCAGCAGCCTTCGAGGCCCGGACACAGGGGACAACGAGCAGTACTTC
NA	NA	15	TRBJ1-5	TRBV18	CASSANWGSNQPQHF	TGTGCCAGCTCGGCAAATTGGGGTAGCAATCAGCCCCAGCATTTT
TRBD1	NA	14	TRBJ2-5	TRBV5-1	CASSLGQGVETQYF	TGCGCCAGCAGCTTGGGGCAGGGGGTCGAGACCCAGTACTTC
TRBD2	NA	18	TRBJ2-6	TRBV15	CATSRPGLAASGANVLTF	TGTGCCACCAGCAGGCCGGGACTAGCGGCCTCTGGGGCCAACGTCCTGACTTTC
NA	NA	13	TRBJ2-2	TRBV28	CASRDRITGELFF	TGTGCCAGCAGGGACAGAATCACCGGGGAGCTGTTTTTT
NA	NA	15	TRBJ2-5	TRBV2	CASSRAGVEQETQYF	TGTGCCAGCAGCCGGGCAGGGGTGGAGCAAGAGACCCAGTACTTC
TRBD2	NA	19	TRBJ2-7	TRBV11-2	CASSLVHGLAGAWRNEQYF	TGTGCCAGCAGCTTAGTCCATGGACTAGCGGGAGCATGGCGGAACGAGCAGTACTTC
NA	NA	13	TRBJ1-5	TRBV19	CASSMNLNQPQHF	TGTGCCAGTAGTATGAACCTCAATCAGCCCCAGCATTTT
NA	NA	15	TRBJ2-7	TRBV7-8	CASSVPGTATYEQYF	TGTGCCAGCAGCGTCCCCGGGACCGCGACTTACGAGCAGTACTTC
NA	once	13	TRBJ2-7	TRBV10-1	CASSESGVYEQYF	TGCGCCAGCAGTGAGTCGGGAGTGTACGAGCAGTACTTC
NA	NA	13	TRBJ2-6	TRBV2	CASSEDGANVLTF	TGTGCCAGCAGTGAAGACGGGGCCAACGTCCTGACTTTC
TRBD2	NA	15	TRBJ2-3	TRBV5-4	CASSLAGGPIDTQYF	TGTGCCAGCAGCTTAGCGGGAGGGCCTATTGATACGCAGTATTTT
NA	NA	15	TRBJ2-3	TRBV27	CASSSPGHLKDTQYF	TGTGCCAGCAGTTCTCCGGGACACTTAAAAGATACGCAGTATTTT